This T cell receptor (beta chain) was sequenced in a study of T-cell reconstitution after alpha-beta-depleted transplantation in children. Unique molecular identifiers were used in preparing the TCRbeta library. In TCRdb, the PCR reads were re-called with MiXCR into one record per CDR3 protein. The sample holds roughly 100,000 distinct CDR3 sequences; 7.5% to 9.5% are singletons and the top ten take 5.5% to 8%. This clonotype showed up many times. Germline assignment: CDR1 SGHRS and CDR2 YFSETQ. CDR3 length equals 15 residues. Trimming removed 0 bases from V and 7 bases from J, with 13 bases in between.

Material: PBMCs from the stem cell graft donor, obtained from the stem cell graft. The chain combines TRBV5-1 with TRBJ1-4; possibly TRBD1 for D (5 bases). The source of this sequence is a human donor who donated a stem cell graft to a child with congenital amegakaryocytic thrombocytopenia. CDR3 region: CASSLEPGTAEKLFF. The CDR3 DNA follows: TGCGCCAGCAGCTTGGAACCCGGGACGGCTGAAAAACTGTTTTTT.